These T cell receptor beta chains were read from a single sample in a study of blood T cell repertoires in COVID-19. TCRdb keeps only in-frame clones here, not all; method: immunoSEQ multiplex PCR. The table has about 120,000 clones, about 89% seen once. The specimen was peripheral blood. These receptors were taken from a woman in her seventies with COVID-19, enrolled during active disease. CDR3s include the opening cysteine and the closing phenylalanine or tryptophan. The order of the fields is D gene, J gene, V gene, clone size, CDR3 DNA, CDR3 protein. A D gene is named only where the DNA matches it firmly. Clone size appears in some rows only: once, few, many, or a class for an expanded clone.

d_gene: -; j_gene: TRBJ2-1; v_gene: TRBV6-5; abundance: -; CDR3nt: TGTGCCAGCAGTTACCCCTCCGGGGGTTACAACAATGAGCAGTTCTTC; CDR3aa: CASSYPSGGYNNEQFF
d_gene: TRBD1; j_gene: TRBJ2-1; v_gene: TRBV2; abundance: -; CDR3nt: TGTGCCAGCAGGTCCCTAAGACAGGGGGCGGAGTTCTTC; CDR3aa: CASRSLRQGAEFF
d_gene: -; j_gene: TRBJ1-4; v_gene: TRBV3-1/TRBV3-2; abundance: -; CDR3nt: TGTGCCAGCAGCACCCGGGCAGGGGCATTCTCCGAAAAACTGTTTTTT; CDR3aa: CASSTRAGAFSEKLFF
d_gene: -; j_gene: TRBJ1-1; v_gene: TRBV5-1; abundance: -; CDR3nt: TGCGCCAGCAGATCCGGAGCTAAAGCTTTCTTT; CDR3aa: CASRSGAKAFF
d_gene: TRBD1; j_gene: TRBJ1-2; v_gene: TRBV19; abundance: -; CDR3nt: TGTGCCAGTAGTGCTCGGACAGGGGACGGCTACACCTTC; CDR3aa: CASSARTGDGYTF
d_gene: -; j_gene: TRBJ2-1; v_gene: TRBV5-4; abundance: -; CDR3nt: TGTGCCAGCAGTCCACATATAGCGTTGGATGAGCAGTTCTTC; CDR3aa: CASSPHIALDEQFF
d_gene: -; j_gene: TRBJ1-4; v_gene: TRBV10-3; abundance: -; CDR3nt: TGTGCCATCAGTGAGTCAAGGGGAGGTTTCGAAAAACTGTTTTTT; CDR3aa: CAISESRGGFEKLFF
d_gene: -; j_gene: TRBJ2-5; v_gene: TRBV4-1; abundance: -; CDR3nt: TGCGCCAGCAGCCAAGGTCTTCGACAGGAAGAGACCCAGTACTTC; CDR3aa: CASSQGLRQEETQYF
d_gene: TRBD1; j_gene: TRBJ2-3; v_gene: TRBV7-7; abundance: -; CDR3nt: TGTGCCAGCAGCCAGCTTGGGGGGGGACAGGGTATGGATACGCAGTATTTT; CDR3aa: CASSQLGGGQGMDTQYF
d_gene: -; j_gene: TRBJ1-2; v_gene: TRBV6-5; abundance: -; CDR3nt: TGTGCCAGCAGTATGGGCCAAACTTACTATGGCTACACCTTC; CDR3aa: CASSMGQTYYGYTF
d_gene: -; j_gene: TRBJ1-4; v_gene: TRBV19; abundance: -; CDR3nt: TGTGCCAGTAGTATAGACGGTGCAACTAATGAAAAACTGTTTTTT; CDR3aa: CASSIDGATNEKLFF
d_gene: TRBD1; j_gene: TRBJ2-1; v_gene: TRBV6-5; abundance: -; CDR3nt: TGTGCCAGCAGGAAGCGGACAGGGGCTATCAATGAGCAGTTCTTC; CDR3aa: CASRKRTGAINEQFF
d_gene: -; j_gene: TRBJ2-1; v_gene: TRBV29-1; abundance: -; CDR3nt: TGCAGCGCGGGTGGGGGACGCGGTGCGGGGCCGGACAATGAGCAGTTCTTC; CDR3aa: CSAGGGRGAGPDNEQFF
d_gene: TRBD2; j_gene: TRBJ2-1; v_gene: TRBV7-6; abundance: -; CDR3nt: TGTGCCAGCAGCTCCGGACTAGCGGGGGCCTACAATGAGCAGTTCTTC; CDR3aa: CASSSGLAGAYNEQFF
d_gene: TRBD2; j_gene: TRBJ2-7; v_gene: TRBV7-2; abundance: -; CDR3nt: TGTGCCAGCAGCTTGACTAGCGGGGCCCTCAACGAGCAGTACTTC; CDR3aa: CASSLTSGALNEQYF
d_gene: -; j_gene: TRBJ2-7; v_gene: TRBV2; abundance: -; CDR3nt: TGTGCCAGCCGGGACTCCTACTCTCGGGACGAGCAGTACTTC; CDR3aa: CASRDSYSRDEQYF
d_gene: TRBD2; j_gene: TRBJ2-3; v_gene: TRBV11-2; abundance: -; CDR3nt: TGTGCCAGCAGCACCCGAGGACTAGCGGGGAGCACAGATACGCAGTATTTT; CDR3aa: CASSTRGLAGSTDTQYF
d_gene: -; j_gene: TRBJ1-1; v_gene: TRBV4-1; abundance: -; CDR3nt: TGCGCCAGCAGCCAAGCCCCCGGGTGGGGGGGCACTGAAGCTTTCTTT; CDR3aa: CASSQAPGWGGTEAFF
d_gene: TRBD1; j_gene: TRBJ1-2; v_gene: TRBV6-5; abundance: few; CDR3nt: TGTGCCAGCAGTTCCCTTCCGGGACAGGGTACGAATGGCTACACCTTC; CDR3aa: CASSSLPGQGTNGYTF
d_gene: TRBD1; j_gene: TRBJ2-7; v_gene: TRBV7-3; abundance: -; CDR3nt: TGTGCCAGCAGCCGGAACAGGGGCGGCGAGCAGTACTTC; CDR3aa: CASSRNRGGEQYF
d_gene: -; j_gene: TRBJ2-2; v_gene: TRBV11-2; abundance: -; CDR3nt: TGTGCCAGCAGCTTAGTGGGCAGTGAAGCCGGGGAGCTGTTTTTT; CDR3aa: CASSLVGSEAGELFF
d_gene: TRBD1; j_gene: TRBJ1-3; v_gene: TRBV7-2; abundance: -; CDR3nt: TGTGCCAGCAGCTCCCCGGGACAGCATGGAAACACCATATATTTT; CDR3aa: CASSSPGQHGNTIYF
d_gene: TRBD1; j_gene: TRBJ2-2; v_gene: TRBV3-1/TRBV3-2; abundance: -; CDR3nt: TGTGCCAGCAGCCTTGGGACAGCGAACACCGGGGAGCTGTTTTTT; CDR3aa: CASSLGTANTGELFF
d_gene: -; j_gene: TRBJ1-1; v_gene: TRBV5-1; abundance: once; CDR3nt: TGCGCCAGCAGCTTGGTCGAGGCAGGGCTCTCTGAAGCTTTCTTT; CDR3aa: CASSLVEAGLSEAFF